This TCR beta chain originates from a study of blood T cell repertoires in COVID-19. Study-wide background: Some COVID-19 samples were acute and others convalescent; all came from the United States, Italy and Spain. T cells, B-cell-depleted T cells, or PBMCs supplied cDNA or gDNA.

Original data processing: Researchers report that nucleated cell counts were estimated from reference gene primer amplification. This table comes from immunoSEQ multiplex PCR, and its TCRdb copy is limited to in-frame clones, with some not included. V, J and clone size are taken as reported in that table, and D and trimming were inferred from the DNA itself. Of 170,000 or so clones detected, about 88% appear once; the ten largest clones hold approximately 2%. Trimming left V 5 bases short and J 4 bases short, with 24 bases between. The CDR3 spans 17 residues. From germline, CDR1 is SGHAT and CDR2 FQNNGV.

V and J are TRBV11-2 and TRBJ2-7; weak D call: TRBD2 (6 bases). Sequenced material: peripheral blood. This TCR came from a young man who had recovered from COVID-19. The CDR3 sequence is CASSPTASGRRKYEQYF. The CDR3 nucleotides read TGTGCCAGCAGCCCGACAGCGAGCGGGCGACGAAAATACGAGCAGTACTTC.